This T cell receptor (beta chain) was observed in a study of blood T cell repertoires in COVID-19. Study background: Samples came from the United States, Italy and Spain, spanning acute and convalescent COVID-19.

This CDR3 region has 14 residues. In germline, CDR1 is SGHRS, CDR2 YFSETQ. Between the trimmed V and J ends, which lost 4 bases and 13 bases, there was a span of 18 bases. Original processing notes: Estimation of nucleated cell counts was performed using reference gene primer amplification. The method was immunoSEQ multiplex PCR; TCRdb's version includes in-frame clones alone and lacks a portion of them. From that table come the V and J calls and clone size; the DNA was used to work out D and trimming. Among 130,000 to 150,000 clones, 75% to 90% were seen once, and the ten largest hold over 4%. This chain joins TRBV5-1 and TRBJ1-6; tentatively, D is TRBD1 (6 bases). This receptor was obtained from a woman in her forties who had been exposed to COVID-19. The source material was PBMCs or T cells enriched from blood (not recorded which). Here the CDR3 reads CASSPTDRLAPLHF. The CDR3 DNA follows: TGCGCCAGCAGCCCCACCGACAGGCTGGCCCCCCTCCACTTT.